The 2 T cell receptor beta chains listed next were all sequenced from one sample in a study of blood T cell repertoires in COVID-19. TCRdb keeps only in-frame clones here, not all; method: immunoSEQ multiplex PCR. The sample includes 150,000 or so clones, roughly four fifths of them seen just once. What was sequenced was peripheral blood. The origin of the receptors is a woman aged 55-69 years with COVID-19, enrolled during active disease.

V gene TRBV10-3 combines with J gene TRBJ1-2; D gene unclear. V lost 5 bases, J lost 3 bases, and 10 bases lay in between. Looked up from germline, CDR1 is ENHRY and CDR2 is SYGVKD. The length of the CDR3 is 13 residues. This CDR3 is CAISKTEDYGYTF. In DNA, the CDR3 is TGTGCCATCAGTAAGACGGAGGACTATGGCTACACCTTC.

The chain links TRBV7-3 to TRBJ1-1; D may be TRBD1 (5 bases). The CDR3 has 14 amino acids. Trimming left V 4 bases short and J 1 base short, with 10 bases between. The germline CDR1 and CDR2 sequences are SGHTA and FQGTGA. The CDR3 protein is CASSYQGQNTEAFF. The CDR3 DNA sequence: TGTGCCAGCAGCTACCAAGGACAGAACACTGAAGCTTTCTTT.